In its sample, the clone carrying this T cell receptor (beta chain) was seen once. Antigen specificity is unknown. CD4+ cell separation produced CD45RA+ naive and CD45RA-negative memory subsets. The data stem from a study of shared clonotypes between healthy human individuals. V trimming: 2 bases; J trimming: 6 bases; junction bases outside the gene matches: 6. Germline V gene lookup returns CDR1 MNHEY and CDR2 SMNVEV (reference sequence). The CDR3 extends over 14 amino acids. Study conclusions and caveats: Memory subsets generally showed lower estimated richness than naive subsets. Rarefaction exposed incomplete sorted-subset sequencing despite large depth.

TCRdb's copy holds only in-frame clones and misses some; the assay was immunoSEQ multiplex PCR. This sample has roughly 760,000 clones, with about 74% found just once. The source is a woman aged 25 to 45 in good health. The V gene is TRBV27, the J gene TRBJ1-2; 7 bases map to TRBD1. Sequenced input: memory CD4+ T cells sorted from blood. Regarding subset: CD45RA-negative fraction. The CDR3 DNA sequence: TGTGCCAGCAGTTTAAACAGGGGCAGAGATGGCTACACCTTC. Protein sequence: CASSLNRGRDGYTF.